The 23 T cell receptor beta chains below were found in one sample sequenced in a study of cytomegalovirus exposure and HLA in healthy donors. Use of 60 Vbeta and 13 Jbeta primers characterized the PCR. Produced via immunoSEQ multiplex PCR; TCRdb's table is partial and in-frame only. The table lists about 94,000 clones, roughly 79% of them singletons. Sequenced: PBMCs. The receptors were gathered from a woman aged 40 to 50 in good health and CMV-seronegative.

The chain is built from TRBV19 and TRBJ1-5; 8 bases fit TRBD1. The V segment lost 5 bases and the J segment 3 bases; nucleotides outside the gene matches: 9. Germline CDR1 LNHDA, CDR2 SQIVND (reference sequence). This CDR3 has 16 amino acids. The CDR3 coding sequence is TGTGCCAGTAGTCCACGCGACAGGGGCGACAATCAGCCCCAGCATTTT. Amino acids: CASSPRDRGDNQPQHF.

V is TRBV30 and J is TRBJ2-1; 10 bases agree with TRBD1. V lost 3 bases to trimming and J lost 4 bases; unmatched junction nucleotides: 6. The CDR3 runs to 15 residues. Germline V lookup: CDR1 GTSNPN, CDR2 SVGIG (reference sequence). CDR3 sequence: CAWRPGTGAYNEQFF. Written as DNA, the CDR3 is TGTGCCTGGAGGCCCGGGACAGGGGCTTACAATGAGCAGTTCTTC.

The count of this clone is one. The gene calls are TRBV6-1 and TRBJ1-2, with 7 bases matching TRBD1. The CDR3 totals 14 residues. V lost 6 bases, J lost 3 bases, and 7 bases stayed unmatched. Germline CDR1 MNHNS, CDR2 SASEGT. The CDR3 region is CASRPTTGDYGYTF. CDR3 sequence (DNA): TGTGCCAGCAGGCCCACCACAGGGGACTATGGCTACACCTTC.

The chain uses TRBV27 and TRBJ2-7; 9 nucleotides line up with TRBD2. The CDR3 length is 15 residues. Unmatched junction bases numbered 17, after V lost 5 bases and J lost 12 bases. Germline V lookup: CDR1 MNHEY, CDR2 SMNVEV (reference sequence). For the CDR3, the DNA is TGTGCCAGCAGTCTCAGCGGGGGGCGTTTCGACTACGTGTACTTC. Its protein product is CASSLSGGRFDYVYF.

The chain links TRBV4-2 to TRBJ1-2; D is uncertain. Looked up from germline, CDR1 is LGHNA and CDR2 is YNFKEQ. The CDR3 has 14 residues. Trimming pared 0 bases from V and 8 bases from J, leaving 13 bases between. Here the CDR3 reads CASSQETGVVGYTF. The DNA of the CDR3 is TGTGCCAGCAGCCAAGAGACCGGGGTGGTAGGCTACACCTTC.

V usage is TRBV27 and J usage is TRBJ1-1; no firm D call. Germline V gene data show CDR1 as MNHEY and CDR2 as SMNVEV (reference sequence). The CDR3 covers 14 residues. Deletions cut 5 bases from V and 3 bases from J, with 13 bases between. CDR3 protein: CASSPGLRDTEAFF. CDR3 nucleotides: TGTGCCAGCAGTCCCGGCCTGAGGGACACTGAAGCTTTCTTT.

This sequence joins TRBV9 and TRBJ2-3; perhaps TRBD1 as D (5 bases). The CDR3 loop spans 12 amino acids. From germline, CDR1 is SGDLS and CDR2 YYNGEE. The germline V and J ends were trimmed by 0 bases and 6 bases, with 5 bases remaining between them. In nucleotides, the CDR3 is TGTGCCAGCAGCGTAGACAGGGATACGCAGTATTTT. It yields the protein CASSVDRDTQYF.

This clone occurred once. The CDR3 spells CASSLISWTPIHNEQFF. CDR3 bases: TGTGCCAGCAGCTTAATCTCGTGGACACCCATCCACAATGAGCAGTTCTTC. The chain carries TRBV7-9 and TRBJ2-1; D might be TRBD1 (5 bases). V shed 2 bases and J shed 5 bases, with 19 bases lying between them. In germline, CDR1 is SEHNR, CDR2 FQNEAQ (reference sequence). The CDR3 totals 17 residues. Combining the CDR3 with reference TRBV7-9 and TRBJ2-1 gives the whole variable domain DTGVSQNPRHKITKRGQNVTFRCDPISEHNRLYWYRQTLGQGPEFLTYFQNEAQLEKSRLLSDRFSAERPKGSFSTLEIQRTEQGDSAMYLCASSLISWTPIHNEQFFGPGTRLTVL.

The rearrangement links TRBV27 to TRBJ1-1; TRBD1 matches at 11 bases. J was trimmed by 5 bases and V by 3 bases; bases with no gene match: 5. The germline CDR1 and CDR2 sequences are MNHEY and SMNVEV (reference sequence). The CDR3 sequence is 15 residues long. The CDR3: CASSFGTGGRTEAFF. DNA of the CDR3: TGTGCCAGCAGTTTCGGGACAGGGGGTCGGACTGAAGCTTTCTTT.

The chain joins TRBV5-1 to TRBJ2-1; possibly TRBD1 for D (5 bases). CDR3 length: 15 residues. Trimming removed 0 bases at V and 3 bases at J, with 10 bases between. The germline V gene has CDR1 SGHRS and CDR2 YFSETQ. In nucleotides, the CDR3 is TGCGCCAGCAGCTTGGTAGGGGAACACTACAATGAGCAGTTCTTC. Amino acid sequence: CASSLVGEHYNEQFF.

This sequence joins TRBV6-6 and TRBJ1-4; D is perhaps TRBD1 (6 bases). The germline V and J ends were trimmed by 7 bases and 2 bases, with 14 bases remaining between them. Germline V gene sequence: CDR1 MNHNY, CDR2 SVGAGI (reference sequence). The CDR3 sequence is 15 residues long. CDR3 region: CASKDRQVTNEKLFF. The CDR3, as DNA: TGTGCCAGCAAAGATCGACAGGTCACTAATGAAAAACTGTTTTTT.

The chain has TRBV6-6 and TRBJ1-1, with D possibly matching TRBD1 (5 bases). This CDR3 region has 15 residues. Trimming removed 4 bases from V and 5 bases from J, with 17 bases in between. Germline-derived CDR1 and CDR2 are MNHNY and SVGAGI (reference sequence). The CDR3 coding sequence is TGTGCCAGCAGTTCTCGGATGGTGGGGGGGACTGAAGCTTTCTTT. It is translated as CASSSRMVGGTEAFF.

This clone has only a few counts. A much larger clone differs by one base, so this may be a read error. The chain has TRBV6-4 and TRBJ2-1, with TRBD2 identical over 12 bases. The trim removed 2 bases at V and 6 bases at J, leaving 2 bases unmatched. CDR1 MRHNA and CDR2 SNTAGT come from the germline V gene. The CDR3 has 15 amino acids. CDR3 loop: CASSDASGGANEQFF. The CDR3, as DNA: TGTGCCAGCAGTGACGCTAGCGGGGGGGCCAATGAGCAGTTCTTC.

This chain uses TRBV15 with TRBJ1-5; 9 nucleotides line up with TRBD1. V was clipped by 5 bases and J by 6 bases; unmatched bases: 5. The CDR3 spans 14 residues. The germline V gene has CDR1 LNHNV and CDR2 YYDKDF (reference sequence). In nucleotides, the CDR3 is TGTGCCACCAGCTTCGACAGGGGGTCTCAGCCCCAGCATTTT. It is translated as CATSFDRGSQPQHF.

V gene TRBV27 combines with J gene TRBJ1-2, with a tentative D call TRBD1 (5 bases). V shed 3 bases and J shed 4 bases, with 15 bases lying between them. This CDR3 has 15 amino acids. Germline values: CDR1 MNHEY, CDR2 SMNVEV (reference sequence). Here the CDR3 reads CASSLGPTTAYGYTF. CDR3 nucleotide sequence: TGTGCCAGCAGTTTGGGCCCTACGACAGCCTATGGCTACACCTTC.

The chain has TRBV5-6 and TRBJ2-5, with 15 bases identical to TRBD2. J was trimmed by 11 bases and V by 4 bases; bases with no gene match: 6. CDR1 SGHDT and CDR2 YYEEEE come from the germline V gene. The CDR3 consists of 14 residues. For the CDR3, the DNA is TGTGCCAGCAGCGAACCGGGACTAGCGGGGGGACAGTACTTC. Its translation is CASSEPGLAGGQYF.

The chain has TRBV4-1 and TRBJ2-7; TRBD2 aligns across 9 bases. Germline loops: CDR1 MGHRA, CDR2 YSYEKL. Germline trimming cut 1 base from V and 3 bases from J; bases unmatched to any gene: 10. The CDR3 covers 17 residues. The CDR3 nucleotides read TGCGCCAGCAGCCAAGGGCGGGCTAGCGGGGATGGCTACGAGCAGTACTTC. Translating gives CASSQGRASGDGYEQYF.

V and J are TRBV6-6 and TRBJ2-5, with D possibly matching TRBD1 (5 bases). The germline V gene has CDR1 MNHNY and CDR2 SVGAGI (reference sequence). This CDR3 has 15 residues. Trimming shortened V by 8 bases and J by 4 bases, and 20 bases separated the two germline ends. CDR3 in amino acids: CASATTPGPVETQYF. The CDR3 DNA reads as TGTGCCAGCGCTACCACGCCAGGGCCGGTAGAGACCCAGTACTTC.

J is TRBJ2-7 and V is TRBV4-3; TRBD2 matches 8 bases. Germline CDR1 reads LGHNA; CDR2 reads YSLEER. With V trimmed by 4 bases and J by 3 bases, 11 bases remained unmatched. The CDR3 is 16 amino acids. The CDR3 DNA reads TGCGCCAGCAGCCGAGGGCTCGGCGGGGGGAGCTACGAGCAGTACTTC. As protein: CASSRGLGGGSYEQYF.

The chain has TRBV7-3 and TRBJ1-1; weak D call: TRBD1 (6 bases). V shed 5 bases and J shed 5 bases, with 15 bases lying between them. Germline V gene sequence: CDR1 SGHTA, CDR2 FQGTGA. CDR3 length: 14 amino acids. CDR3 bases: TGTGCCAGCAGCCCGACACAGGGAGAGACTGAAGCTTTCTTT. This translates into CASSPTQGETEAFF.

In its sample, this clone was seen once. The chain has TRBV19 and TRBJ1-6, with D possibly TRBD1 on 6 matching bases. CDR1 LNHDA and CDR2 SQIVND come from the germline V gene (reference sequence). The CDR3 length is 15 residues. V was clipped by 0 bases and J by 6 bases, with 9 bases between them. CDR3 loop: CASSIDGQPNSPLHF. The CDR3 coding sequence is TGTGCCAGTAGTATAGACGGACAGCCTAATTCACCCCTCCACTTT.

This chain links TRBV2 with TRBJ2-7; 11 bases map to TRBD1. Germline V gives CDR1 SNHLY, CDR2 FYNNEI. V lost 7 bases and J lost 3; bases outside the gene matches: 5. This CDR3 is built from 14 residues. CDR3 nucleotide sequence: TGTGCCAGCATAGGTGGGACAGGGGGCTACGAGCAGTACTTC. Translated: CASIGGTGGYEQYF.

The chain has TRBV7-9 and TRBJ2-5; 7 bases map to TRBD1. Germline CDR1 SEHNR, CDR2 FQNEAQ (reference sequence). The V segment lost 2 bases and the J segment 1 base; nucleotides outside the gene matches: 4. The CDR3 spans 15 residues. CDR3 protein: CASSLSSGGQETQYF. For the CDR3, the DNA is TGTGCCAGCAGCTTATCATCAGGGGGCCAAGAGACCCAGTACTTC.